A single sample gave rise to the 7 T cell receptor beta chains below, sequenced in a study of CD4+ T cells in melanoma. Repertoires were generated with immunoSEQ multiplex PCR, while TCRdb's copy carries only in-frame clones and drops some. The table includes roughly 16,000 clones, 70% to 80% detected once. Specimen: cells from a culture (not recorded whether cultured in vitro). These receptors originate from a human donor with melanoma.

The chain combines TRBV4-2 with TRBJ2-7; weak D call: TRBD2 (6 bases). The CDR3 is made up of 16 amino acids. With 0 bases removed from V and 7 bases from J, the gap between germline ends came to 19 bases. Looked up from germline, CDR1 is LGHNA and CDR2 is YNFKEQ. The DNA for the CDR3 is TGTGCCAGCAGCCAAGATTGGGGCCCTACCGGGGGTGAGCAGTACTTC. Translation gives CASSQDWGPTGGEQYF.

The J gene is TRBJ2-7, the V gene TRBV21-1; the table's TRBD2 call for D was not verified on the DNA. TRBV21-1 is given as a pseudogene. The CDR3 loop spans 12 amino acids. CDR3 region: CATGGHHYEQYF. CDR3 nucleotides: TGTGCCACGGGGGGACATCACTACGAGCAGTACTTC.

J is TRBJ2-2 and V is TRBV5-1, with 9 nucleotides matching TRBD2. This CDR3 is 16 amino acids long. Germline V lookup: CDR1 SGHRS, CDR2 YFSETQ. The V gene end was trimmed by 0 bases and the J gene end by 2 bases; junction bases not matched to a gene: 2. DNA for the CDR3: TGCGCCAGCAGCTTGGTAGCGGGGGTAAACACCGGGGAGCTGTTTTTT. As protein: CASSLVAGVNTGELFF.

The rearrangement joins TRBV30 to TRBJ1-6, with D unresolved. This CDR3 has 13 residues. Germline assignment: CDR1 GTSNPN and CDR2 SVGIG (reference sequence). The V and J ends lost 1 base and 7 bases respectively, with 8 bases between them. The CDR3 reads CAWSARINSPLHF. As DNA, the CDR3 is TGTGCCTGGAGTGCACGTATCAATTCACCCCTCCACTTT.

The V and J genes are TRBV5-1 and TRBJ1-2; 8 positions match TRBD1. The CDR3 loop spans 17 amino acids. With V trimmed by 1 base and J by 8 bases, 16 bases remained unmatched. Germline CDR1 SGHRS, CDR2 YFSETQ. Written as DNA, the CDR3 is TGCGCCAGCAGCTTGCCGGACAACCCCAGGGGGCGAGGGGGCTACACCTTC. Translation gives CASSLPDNPRGRGGYTF.

The chain combines TRBV27 with TRBJ2-7; D may be TRBD1 (6 bases). V was pared by 5 bases and J by 3 bases, with 20 bases between. Per the germline V gene, CDR1 is MNHEY and CDR2 is SMNVEV (reference sequence). This CDR3 contains 16 residues. CDR3 region: CASSKDPGHQVYEQYF. The DNA of the CDR3 is TGTGCCAGCAGTAAAGACCCGGGACACCAAGTCTACGAGCAGTACTTC.

The chain recombines TRBV10-2 with TRBJ2-3, with D hard to call. Germline CDR1 is WSHSY and CDR2 is SAAADI. The V end was cut by 0 bases, the J end by 5 bases, with 3 bases between. CDR3 length: 12 residues. CDR3: CASSESVDTQYF. DNA for the CDR3: TGCGCCAGCAGTGAGTCGGTAGATACGCAGTATTTT.